This T cell receptor (beta chain) was documented in a study of beta chain features in type 1 diabetes. Overall study: Age, gender and cell yields were alike across patients and healthy donors. Sorted cell examination encompassed about 110,000,000 cells across all samples.

This clone was counted a few times. The antigen is unknown. General study points: For type 1 diabetes patients, VDJ junctions showed fewer insertions and more deletions. Researchers report that Type 1 diabetes patients had moderately but significantly shorter TCRB CDR3s across all four CD4+ subsets. Researchers reported that naive, central memory and Treg TCRB repertoires appeared more similar in patients than in healthy donors.

Reverse transcribing all isolated RNA meant expressed TCRB transcripts were sequenced. Sequencing used immunoSEQ multiplex PCR; TCRdb keeps in-frame clones, though not all of them. The data show roughly 290,000 clones, about 15% seen once. Germline V gene sequence: CDR1 SGHTA, CDR2 FQGNSA. The CDR3 is made up of 16 amino acids. With 5 bases removed from V and 9 bases from J, the gap between germline ends came to 23 bases. V is TRBV7-2 and J is TRBJ2-1; possible D gene TRBD2, 6 bases. The TCR sequence derives from a man younger than 35 with type 1 diabetes. Sequenced input: naive CD4+ T cells from blood. CDR3 in DNA: TGTGCCAGCAGCCCCTGGACTAAGGCATTATTTTCTGAGCAGTTCTTC. Residues: CASSPWTKALFSEQFF.